This T cell receptor (beta chain) was sequenced in a study of beta chain features in type 1 diabetes. At least ten counts were recorded for this clone. This CDR3 has 11 residues. The V and J ends lost 7 bases and 3 bases respectively, with 6 bases between them. Germline CDR1 and CDR2: MDHEN and SYDVKM. Expressed TCRB transcripts were sequenced after all isolated RNA was converted to cDNA. The table came from immunoSEQ multiplex PCR; TCRdb's copy has only in-frame clones and leaves some out. This sample has 300,000 to 350,000 clones, with roughly 8% found just once. Sequencing input: central memory CD4+ T cells from blood. This chain joins TRBV28 and TRBJ2-5; D remains ambiguous. This clonotype was sampled from a woman under 30 in good health. In DNA form, the CDR3 reads TGTGCCAGCACCTATAAAGAGACCCAGTACTTC. Translating gives CASTYKETQYF.